The source of this T cell receptor (beta chain) is a study of PD-1 blockade in classical Hodgkin lymphoma. General study results and limits: Reported findings placed baseline TCR diversity lower in newly diagnosed patients (compared with healthy donors).

On this clone: Its antigen is still unknown.

V lost 5 bases and J 5 bases, leaving 16 bases between the germline ends. The length of the CDR3 is 15 residues. CDR1 and CDR2 (germline): SEHNR, FQNEAQ (reference sequence). The assay was immunoSEQ multiplex PCR, and TCRdb's table has in-frame clones only and misses some. The sample includes over 80,000 clones, approximately 92% of them seen just once. Relapse after autologous stem cell transplantation occurred in every patient, and brentuximab vedotin exposure varied. Material: peripheral blood mononuclear cells (PBMCs), obtained at baseline. The chain has TRBV7-9 and TRBJ2-1; either TRBD1 or TRBD2 may fit D (5 bases each). The receptor was derived from a human donor with classical Hodgkin lymphoma. DNA of the CDR3: TGTGCCAGCAGCCCTATAGGGGACGGCAACAATGAGCAGTTCTTC. Its translation: CASSPIGDGNNEQFF.